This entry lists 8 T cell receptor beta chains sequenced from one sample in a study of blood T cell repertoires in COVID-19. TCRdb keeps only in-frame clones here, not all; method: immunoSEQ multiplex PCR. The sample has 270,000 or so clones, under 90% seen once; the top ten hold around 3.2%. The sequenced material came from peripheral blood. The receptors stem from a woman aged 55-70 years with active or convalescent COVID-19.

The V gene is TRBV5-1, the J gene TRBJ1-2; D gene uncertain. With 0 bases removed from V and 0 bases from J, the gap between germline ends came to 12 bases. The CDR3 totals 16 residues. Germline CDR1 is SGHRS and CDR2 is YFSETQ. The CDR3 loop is CASSLDTQAANYGYTF. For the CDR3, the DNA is TGCGCCAGCAGCTTGGATACCCAGGCCGCTAACTATGGCTACACCTTC.

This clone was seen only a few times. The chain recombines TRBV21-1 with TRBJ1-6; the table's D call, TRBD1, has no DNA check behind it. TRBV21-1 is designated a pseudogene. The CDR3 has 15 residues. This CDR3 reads CASTGDRVECSPLHF. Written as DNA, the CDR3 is TGTGCCAGCACCGGGGACAGGGTTGAGTGTTCACCCCTCCACTTT.

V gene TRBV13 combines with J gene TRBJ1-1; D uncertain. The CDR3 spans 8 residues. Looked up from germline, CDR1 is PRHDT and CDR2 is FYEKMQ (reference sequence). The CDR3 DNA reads TGTGGAAGTAACGGAGCTTTCTTT. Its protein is CGSNGAFF.

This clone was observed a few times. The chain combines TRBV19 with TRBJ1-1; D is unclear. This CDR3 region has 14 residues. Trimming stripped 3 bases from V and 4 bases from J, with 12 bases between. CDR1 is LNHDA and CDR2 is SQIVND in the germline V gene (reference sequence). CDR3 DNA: TGTGCCAGTAGTATGGGTCGGAGGAGCACTGAAGCTTTCTTT. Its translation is CASSMGRRSTEAFF.

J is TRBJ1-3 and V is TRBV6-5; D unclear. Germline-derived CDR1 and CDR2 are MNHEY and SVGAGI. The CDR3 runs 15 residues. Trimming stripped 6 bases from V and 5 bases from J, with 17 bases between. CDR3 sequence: CASSLTEISRNTIYF. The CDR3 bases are TGTGCCAGCAGCCTTACTGAGATTTCAAGAAACACCATATATTTT.

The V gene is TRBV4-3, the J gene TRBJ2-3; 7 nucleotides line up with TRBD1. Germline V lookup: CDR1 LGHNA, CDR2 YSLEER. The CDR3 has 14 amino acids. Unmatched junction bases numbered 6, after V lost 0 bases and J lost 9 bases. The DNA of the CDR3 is TGCGCCAGCAGCCAAGAAACCCCAGGGGGAACGCAGTATTTT. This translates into CASSQETPGGTQYF.

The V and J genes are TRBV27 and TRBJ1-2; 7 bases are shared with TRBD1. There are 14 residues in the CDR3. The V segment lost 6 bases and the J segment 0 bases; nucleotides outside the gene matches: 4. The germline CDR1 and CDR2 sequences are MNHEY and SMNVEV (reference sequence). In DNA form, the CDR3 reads TGTGCCAGCAGAAGGGGGCGGGCTAACTATGGCTACACCTTC. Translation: CASRRGRANYGYTF.

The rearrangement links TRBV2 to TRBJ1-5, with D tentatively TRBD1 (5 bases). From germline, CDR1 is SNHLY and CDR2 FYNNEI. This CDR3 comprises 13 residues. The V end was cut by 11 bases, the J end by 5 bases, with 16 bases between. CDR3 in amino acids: CAPEQGCDQPQHF. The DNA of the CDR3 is TGTGCCCCAGAGCAGGGTTGCGATCAGCCCCAGCATTTT. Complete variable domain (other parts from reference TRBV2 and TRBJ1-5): EPEVTQTPSHQVTQMGQEVILRCVPISNHLYFYWYRQILGQKVEFLVSFYNNEISEKSEIFDDQFSVERPDGSNFTLKIRSTKLEDSAMYFCAPEQGCDQPQHFGDGTRLSIL.